The 17 T cell receptor beta chains below all came from one sample that was sequenced in a study of T-cell reconstitution after alpha-beta-depleted transplantation in children. The library targeted TCRbeta and was prepared with unique molecular identifiers. One entry per CDR3 protein, called by TCRdb with MiXCR from the PCR reads. Here the sample spans 350,000 to 500,000 distinct CDR3 sequences, 43% being singletons. Material: PBMCs, obtained before TCRalphabeta/CD19-depleted stem cell transplant. These receptors were taken from a girl aged 2 to 9 with aplastic anemia, due to receive a stem cell transplant.

This clonotype was observed many times. This chain connects TRBV20-1 to TRBJ1-5; D uncertain. Germline V gives CDR1 DFQATT, CDR2 SNEGSKA (reference sequence). This CDR3 has 14 amino acids. V shed 5 bases and J shed 2 bases, with 13 bases lying between them. CDR3 DNA: TGCAGTGCTCGGACCGTAGGAGGCAATCAGCCCCAGCATTTT. Protein product: CSARTVGGNQPQHF.

The gene calls are TRBV20-1 and TRBJ1-1, with D unresolved. Deletions cut 1 base from V and 5 bases from J, with 11 bases between. The germline CDR1 and CDR2 sequences are DFQATT and SNEGSKA (reference sequence). CDR3 size: 13 residues. The CDR3 reads CSARARVGTEAFF. The CDR3 DNA is TGCAGTGCTAGAGCCCGGGTGGGGACTGAAGCTTTCTTT.

This clonotype showed up just once. This sequence joins TRBV7-6 and TRBJ2-1; D may be TRBD2 (6 bases). CDR1 and CDR2 (germline): SGHVS, FNYEAQ. The CDR3 runs to 15 residues. V was shortened by 1 base and J by 6 bases, with 13 bases between the two germline ends. The CDR3 nucleotides read TGTGCCAGCAGCTTAGGGGCGGGGCCGAGCAATGAGCAGTTCTTC. Its translation: CASSLGAGPSNEQFF.

The sample holds many counts of this clonotype. V usage is TRBV3-1 and J usage is TRBJ1-1; D is possibly TRBD1 (5 bases). The CDR3 contains 15 residues. The V gene's germline CDR1 is LGHDT and CDR2 YNNKEL (reference sequence). Trimming stripped 1 base from V and 1 base from J, with 10 bases between. CDR3 nucleotides: TGTGCCAGCAGCCAAGTCTCGAGGGGGAACACTGAAGCTTTCTTT. As protein: CASSQVSRGNTEAFF.

The J gene is TRBJ2-3, the V gene TRBV28, with a tentative D call TRBD2 (6 bases). Germline CDR1 reads MDHEN; CDR2 reads SYDVKM. The CDR3 length is 15 residues. V lost 10 bases and J lost 5, with 22 bases in between. The CDR3 coding sequence is TGTGCCATCAACCCTCGGGGGTCAGTAGGAGATACGCAGTATTTT. It specifies CAINPRGSVGDTQYF.

The V and J genes are TRBV7-9 and TRBJ2-5, with a possible D match to TRBD1 (7 bases). V lost 5 bases and J lost 1, with 17 bases in between. In germline, CDR1 is SEHNR, CDR2 FQNEAQ (reference sequence). CDR3 length: 16 residues. DNA of the CDR3: TGTGCCAGCAGCCCAGGGGGAGGTGGCCCCCAAGAGACCCAGTACTTC. Translation: CASSPGGGGPQETQYF.

This clonotype has just a few counts. The chain employs TRBV4-3 and TRBJ2-7; 8 bases are shared with TRBD2. V trimming: 0 bases; J trimming: 9 bases; junction bases outside the gene matches: 13. Germline values: CDR1 LGHNA, CDR2 YSLEER. This CDR3 spans 16 amino acids. CDR3 sequence (DNA): TGCGCCAGCAGCCAAGACAAGCGGGAGAGCCGCGGTCTGCAGTACTTC. Its translation: CASSQDKRESRGLQYF.

The chain employs TRBV28 and TRBJ2-1; unclear D gene. V was clipped by 5 bases and J by 6 bases, with 5 bases between them. Germline V gives CDR1 MDHEN, CDR2 SYDVKM. This CDR3 is 11 amino acids long. This chain's CDR3 is CASSIINEQFF. The CDR3 coding sequence is TGTGCCAGCAGTATAATCAATGAGCAGTTCTTC.

V gene TRBV20-1 combines with J gene TRBJ2-1, with TRBD2 identical over 7 bases. CDR3 length: 13 residues. Germline assignment: CDR1 DFQATT and CDR2 SNEGSKA (reference sequence). The CDR3 reads CSLGDRGGNEQFF. The DNA for the CDR3 is TGCAGCTTAGGGGATAGGGGAGGGAATGAGCAGTTCTTC.

The V and J genes are TRBV2 and TRBJ2-5; D remains ambiguous. CDR3 length: 12 amino acids. CDR1 SNHLY and CDR2 FYNNEI come from the germline V gene. V was trimmed by 4 bases and J by 4 bases, leaving 7 bases between them. In DNA form, the CDR3 reads TGTGCCAGCAGTGGAAAGGGAGAGACCCAGTACTTC. Its protein is CASSGKGETQYF.

The chain links TRBV2 to TRBJ2-1, with D possibly being TRBD2 (7 bases). The length of the CDR3 is 16 residues. V gave up 5 bases and J gave up 8 bases, with 22 bases separating them. CDR1 is SNHLY and CDR2 is FYNNEI in the germline V gene. CDR3 in DNA: TGTGCCAGCAGTTCCTTCACTCGCGGGGGCGCGGATGAGCAGTTCTTC. Translating gives CASSSFTRGGADEQFF.

This chain links TRBV11-2 with TRBJ2-1; 10 nucleotides line up with TRBD2. This CDR3 is built from 15 residues. Germline CDR1 SGHAT, CDR2 FQNNGV. V shed 5 bases, J shed 8 bases, and the junction held 9 bases outside the gene matches. The DNA of the CDR3 is TGTGCCAGCAGCCCTATCGGACTAGCGGTCGATGAGCAGTTCTTC. It encodes CASSPIGLAVDEQFF.

This clonotype has more than one count but fewer than ten. V usage is TRBV28 and J usage is TRBJ1-5; D not certain. V lost 2 bases and J lost 0, with 11 bases in between. In germline, CDR1 is MDHEN, CDR2 SYDVKM. This CDR3 is 16 amino acids long. The DNA of the CDR3 is TGTGCCAGCAGTTTAGAGGCGGGTTATAGCAATCAGCCCCAGCATTTT. It codes for CASSLEAGYSNQPQHF.

This sequence joins TRBV20-1 and TRBJ2-7; tentative D call: TRBD1 (6 bases). The CDR3 covers 13 residues. The germline V and J ends were trimmed by 4 bases and 6 bases, with 16 bases remaining between them. Per germline, CDR1 DFQATT and CDR2 SNEGSKA (reference sequence). Here the CDR3 DNA reads TGCAGTGCTAAACTACAGGGACGCGGCGAGCAGTACTTC. Translating gives CSAKLQGRGEQYF.

This clonotype was recorded a few times. The genes are TRBV7-2 and TRBJ1-1; TRBD1 might be the D (5 bases). In germline, CDR1 is SGHTA, CDR2 FQGNSA. Trimming took off 5 bases at V and 3 bases at J, with 16 bases between the two ends. The CDR3 sequence is 15 residues long. The CDR3 loop is CASSASGHWYTEAFF. The CDR3 DNA reads TGTGCCAGCAGCGCGTCCGGACATTGGTACACTGAAGCTTTCTTT.

This clonotype was picked up a small number of times. This chain joins TRBV15 and TRBJ2-3; 7 nucleotides agree with TRBD2. In germline, CDR1 is LNHNV, CDR2 YYDKDF (reference sequence). This CDR3 has 17 residues. J gave up 4 bases and V 0 bases, and 10 bases lay outside the gene matches. The CDR3 DNA reads TGTGCCACCAGCAGAGATAGACTAGCCACGAATTCAGATACGCAGTATTTT. Translated, it gives CATSRDRLATNSDTQYF.

This chain links TRBV27 with TRBJ2-3; 11 positions match TRBD2. With 6 bases clipped from V and 4 bases from J, the junction kept 15 bases outside the gene matches. Germline lookup yields CDR1 MNHEY and CDR2 SMNVEV (reference sequence). This CDR3 has 18 residues. CDR3 nucleotide sequence: TGTGCCAGCAGCCTTCTTTCCGGAGGACTAGCGGGTGCAGATACGCAGTATTTT. The encoded protein is CASSLLSGGLAGADTQYF.